A selection of T cell receptor beta chains follows, all from one sample in a study of cytomegalovirus exposure and HLA in healthy donors. Libraries were prepared by immunoSEQ multiplex PCR; TCRdb keeps only in-frame clonotypes and omits some of them. The table has about 110,000 clones, roughly 76% seen once; the top ten hold under 8%. The sequencing sample was made of PBMCs. The receptors come from a woman aged 50 to 60 in good health and CMV-seropositive. CDR3s include the opening cysteine and the closing phenylalanine or tryptophan. The order of the fields is J gene, clone size, V gene, D gene, CDR3 protein, CDR3 DNA. The D gene is left open where the match is weak. Rows give clone size only sometimes, using once, few, many, or a class for an expanded clone.

j_gene: TRBJ1-2
abundance: NA
v_gene: TRBV5-4
d_gene: NA
CDR3aa: CASSFGQNYGYTF
CDR3nt: TGTGCCAGCAGCTTCGGACAGAACTATGGCTACACCTTC

j_gene: TRBJ2-1
abundance: few
v_gene: TRBV6-1
d_gene: TRBD1
CDR3aa: CASTRQGPPYNEQFF
CDR3nt: TGTGCCAGCACTAGACAGGGCCCCCCCTACAATGAGCAGTTCTTC

j_gene: TRBJ1-6
abundance: NA
v_gene: TRBV6-1
d_gene: TRBD1
CDR3aa: CASTRDSYNSPLHF
CDR3nt: TGTGCCAGCACGAGGGACAGCTATAATTCACCCCTCCACTTT

j_gene: TRBJ2-1
abundance: NA
v_gene: TRBV5-6
d_gene: TRBD2
CDR3aa: CASSYTGTSRMVQFF
CDR3nt: TGTGCCAGCAGCTACACCGGGACTAGCAGAATGGTGCAGTTCTTC

j_gene: TRBJ1-2
abundance: few
v_gene: TRBV28
d_gene: TRBD1
CDR3aa: CASSSARDRGGSGGYTF
CDR3nt: TGTGCCAGCTCTAGCGCCCGGGACAGGGGTGGGTCGGGAGGCTACACCTTC

j_gene: TRBJ1-2
abundance: NA
v_gene: TRBV4-2
d_gene: NA
CDR3aa: CASSQDSQTAVYGYTF
CDR3nt: TGTGCCAGCAGCCAAGATTCCCAGACCGCGGTCTATGGCTACACCTTC

j_gene: TRBJ1-1
abundance: NA
v_gene: TRBV7-8
d_gene: TRBD1
CDR3aa: CASSLPGTGNTEAFF
CDR3nt: TGTGCCAGCAGCTTACCCGGGACAGGGAACACTGAAGCTTTCTTT

j_gene: TRBJ2-1
abundance: NA
v_gene: TRBV9
d_gene: NA
CDR3aa: CASSVAISVVSYNEQFF
CDR3nt: TGTGCCAGCAGCGTAGCTATAAGTGTTGTATCCTACAATGAGCAGTTCTTC

j_gene: TRBJ1-2
abundance: NA
v_gene: TRBV5-4
d_gene: TRBD1
CDR3aa: CASSSGTGRDGYTF
CDR3nt: TGTGCCAGCAGCTCCGGGACAGGGAGGGATGGCTACACCTTC

j_gene: TRBJ1-2
abundance: NA
v_gene: TRBV21-1
d_gene: NA
CDR3aa: CASSSVGYTF
CDR3nt: TGTGCCAGCTCCTCGGTTGGCTACACCTTC

j_gene: TRBJ1-1
abundance: NA
v_gene: TRBV6-5
d_gene: NA
CDR3aa: CASRPTGNTEAFF
CDR3nt: TGTGCCAGCAGGCCGACAGGGAACACTGAAGCTTTCTTT

j_gene: TRBJ1-1
abundance: NA
v_gene: TRBV30
d_gene: NA
CDR3aa: CAWSGGREVEAFF
CDR3nt: TGTGCCTGGAGTGGGGGCCGGGAGGTTGAAGCTTTCTTT

j_gene: TRBJ2-7
abundance: NA
v_gene: TRBV5-4
d_gene: NA
CDR3aa: CASSMMGLSSYEQYF
CDR3nt: TGTGCCAGCAGCATGATGGGGCTTAGCTCCTACGAGCAGTACTTC

j_gene: TRBJ2-1
abundance: NA
v_gene: TRBV19
d_gene: TRBD2
CDR3aa: CASSLAGGVSSNEQFF
CDR3nt: TGTGCCAGTAGTCTAGCGGGGGGAGTATCATCCAATGAGCAGTTCTTC

j_gene: TRBJ1-4
abundance: NA
v_gene: TRBV30
d_gene: TRBD1
CDR3aa: CAWSAAGGFEVFF
CDR3nt: TGTGCCTGGAGTGCCGCAGGGGGCTTTGAAGTATTTTTT

j_gene: TRBJ1-1
abundance: NA
v_gene: TRBV5-1
d_gene: NA
CDR3aa: CASSPGGWTEAFF
CDR3nt: TGCGCCAGCAGCCCCGGGGGGTGGACTGAAGCTTTCTTT

j_gene: TRBJ1-4
abundance: NA
v_gene: TRBV7-6
d_gene: TRBD1
CDR3aa: CASRAGTPGGKLFF
CDR3nt: TGTGCCAGCAGGGCCGGGACCCCAGGGGGAAAACTGTTTTTT

j_gene: TRBJ1-1
abundance: NA
v_gene: TRBV7-3
d_gene: NA
CDR3aa: CASSRTRLATEAFF
CDR3nt: TGTGCCAGCAGCCGCACCAGACTCGCCACTGAAGCTTTCTTT

j_gene: TRBJ2-3
abundance: NA
v_gene: TRBV28
d_gene: NA
CDR3aa: CASSFSDYGNTDTQYF
CDR3nt: TGTGCCAGCAGTTTCAGCGACTACGGAAACACAGATACGCAGTATTTT

j_gene: TRBJ1-2
abundance: NA
v_gene: TRBV27
d_gene: NA
CDR3aa: CASSFTGLAGSYGYTF
CDR3nt: TGTGCCAGCAGTTTCACGGGACTTGCGGGTAGCTATGGCTACACCTTC

j_gene: TRBJ1-4
abundance: few
v_gene: TRBV13
d_gene: NA
CDR3aa: CASSSTGKLFF
CDR3nt: TGTGCCAGCAGCTCGACAGGTAAACTGTTTTTT

j_gene: TRBJ1-5
abundance: once
v_gene: TRBV6-5
d_gene: NA
CDR3aa: CASSYGRNQPQHF
CDR3nt: TGTGCCAGCAGTTACGGCAGGAATCAGCCCCAGCATTTT

j_gene: TRBJ1-6
abundance: NA
v_gene: TRBV19
d_gene: NA
CDR3aa: CASTRGILGDSPLHF
CDR3nt: TGTGCCAGTACTAGGGGGATACTCGGGGATTCACCCCTCCACTTT

j_gene: TRBJ1-2
abundance: NA
v_gene: TRBV18
d_gene: NA
CDR3aa: CASSPDSNYGYTF
CDR3nt: TGTGCCAGCTCACCCGACAGCAACTATGGCTACACCTTC

j_gene: TRBJ2-3
abundance: NA
v_gene: TRBV29-1
d_gene: TRBD2
CDR3aa: CSVVGLAGGPDTQYF
CDR3nt: TGCAGCGTTGTCGGGCTAGCGGGGGGGCCAGATACGCAGTATTTT

j_gene: TRBJ2-7
abundance: NA
v_gene: TRBV6-6
d_gene: TRBD1
CDR3aa: CASSYKGQATYEQYF
CDR3nt: TGTGCCAGCAGTTACAAAGGACAGGCGACCTACGAGCAGTACTTC

j_gene: TRBJ1-1
abundance: NA
v_gene: TRBV30
d_gene: TRBD1
CDR3aa: CAWSPGQGTTEAFF
CDR3nt: TGTGCCTGGAGTCCAGGACAGGGAACCACTGAAGCTTTCTTT

j_gene: TRBJ1-2
abundance: once
v_gene: TRBV11-1
d_gene: TRBD1
CDR3aa: CASTKSGTGNGYTF
CDR3nt: TGTGCCAGCACCAAGTCCGGGACAGGGAATGGCTACACCTTC

j_gene: TRBJ2-7
abundance: NA
v_gene: TRBV28
d_gene: NA
CDR3aa: CASSLPATTNYEQYF
CDR3nt: TGTGCCAGCAGTTTACCCGCGACTACCAACTACGAGCAGTACTTC

j_gene: TRBJ2-7
abundance: NA
v_gene: TRBV27
d_gene: NA
CDR3aa: CASSLIAHQGSYEQYF
CDR3nt: TGTGCCAGCAGTTTAATCGCCCACCAGGGTTCCTACGAGCAGTACTTC

j_gene: TRBJ1-1
abundance: NA
v_gene: TRBV28
d_gene: NA
CDR3aa: CASSLDPQGTVGAFF
CDR3nt: TGTGCCAGCAGCCTCGACCCTCAGGGGACCGTTGGCGCTTTCTTT

j_gene: TRBJ1-2
abundance: NA
v_gene: TRBV5-1
d_gene: TRBD1
CDR3aa: CASSLAGGAGKEYTF
CDR3nt: TGCGCCAGCAGCTTAGCAGGGGGCGCGGGTAAAGAGTACACCTTC

j_gene: TRBJ2-1
abundance: NA
v_gene: TRBV6-1
d_gene: NA
CDR3aa: CASSEVARGEQFF
CDR3nt: TGTGCCAGCAGTGAAGTGGCAAGGGGTGAGCAGTTCTTC

j_gene: TRBJ1-2
abundance: NA
v_gene: TRBV5-1
d_gene: NA
CDR3aa: CASSLEGNDYGYTF
CDR3nt: TGCGCCAGCAGCTTGGAGGGGAACGACTATGGCTACACCTTC

j_gene: TRBJ1-1
abundance: once
v_gene: TRBV28
d_gene: NA
CDR3aa: CASSLRGVNTEAFF
CDR3nt: TGTGCCAGCAGTTTAAGAGGAGTGAACACTGAAGCTTTCTTT

j_gene: TRBJ1-5
abundance: few
v_gene: TRBV27
d_gene: NA
CDR3aa: CASSLAGDQPQHF
CDR3nt: TGTGCCAGCAGTCTCGCAGGGGATCAGCCCCAGCATTTT

j_gene: TRBJ2-7
abundance: NA
v_gene: TRBV18
d_gene: TRBD1
CDR3aa: CASSPDRGRSEQYF
CDR3nt: TGTGCCAGCTCACCTGACAGGGGGCGGAGCGAGCAGTACTTC

j_gene: TRBJ1-4
abundance: NA
v_gene: TRBV7-2
d_gene: NA
CDR3aa: CASSLRIGRTAEKLFF
CDR3nt: TGTGCCAGCAGCTTAAGGATCGGCAGGACTGCTGAAAAACTGTTTTTT

j_gene: TRBJ2-3
abundance: NA
v_gene: TRBV5-8
d_gene: TRBD2
CDR3aa: CASSLEERGTDTQYF
CDR3nt: TGTGCCAGCAGCTTGGAGGAGCGGGGGACAGATACGCAGTATTTT

j_gene: TRBJ1-1
abundance: NA
v_gene: TRBV6-5
d_gene: NA
CDR3aa: CASSYPWTGTEAFF
CDR3nt: TGTGCCAGCAGTTACCCCTGGACGGGGACTGAAGCTTTCTTT

j_gene: TRBJ1-3
abundance: NA
v_gene: TRBV21-1
d_gene: NA
CDR3aa: CASSKEEGRSGNTIYF
CDR3nt: TGTGCCAGCAGCAAAGAGGAGGGCCGCTCTGGAAACACCATATATTTT

j_gene: TRBJ1-1
abundance: NA
v_gene: TRBV19
d_gene: NA
CDR3aa: CASSLRGGINPEAFF
CDR3nt: TGTGCCAGTAGTCTCCGTGGGGGCATTAACCCTGAAGCTTTCTTT

j_gene: TRBJ2-3
abundance: NA
v_gene: TRBV9
d_gene: NA
CDR3aa: CASSVGRATTDTQYF
CDR3nt: TGTGCCAGCAGCGTCGGCAGGGCCACCACAGATACGCAGTATTTT

j_gene: TRBJ2-7
abundance: NA
v_gene: TRBV4-1
d_gene: TRBD1
CDR3aa: CASSVGTDYEQYF
CDR3nt: TGCGCCAGCAGCGTTGGGACAGATTACGAGCAGTACTTC

j_gene: TRBJ2-5
abundance: once
v_gene: TRBV5-1
d_gene: TRBD1
CDR3aa: CASSLVGTGNQETQYF
CDR3nt: TGCGCCAGCAGCTTGGTGGGGACAGGAAACCAAGAGACCCAGTACTTC

j_gene: TRBJ1-2
abundance: NA
v_gene: TRBV6-1
d_gene: NA
CDR3aa: CASSGSGTQYGYTF
CDR3nt: TGTGCCAGCAGTGGTTCCGGGACACAATATGGCTACACCTTC

j_gene: TRBJ1-5
abundance: NA
v_gene: TRBV7-9
d_gene: NA
CDR3aa: CASSPSRGDGLGPQHF
CDR3nt: TGTGCCAGCAGCCCATCCCGGGGGGATGGGTTAGGTCCCCAGCATTTT

j_gene: TRBJ1-4
abundance: few
v_gene: TRBV5-4
d_gene: NA
CDR3aa: CASREQGSNEKLFF
CDR3nt: TGTGCCAGCAGGGAACAGGGAAGTAATGAAAAACTGTTTTTT

j_gene: TRBJ2-2
abundance: NA
v_gene: TRBV11-2
d_gene: NA
CDR3aa: CASGAWRNTGELFF
CDR3nt: TGTGCCAGCGGAGCATGGAGAAACACCGGGGAGCTGTTTTTT

j_gene: TRBJ1-2
abundance: NA
v_gene: TRBV15
d_gene: NA
CDR3aa: CATSRTSTGNANYGYTF
CDR3nt: TGTGCCACCAGCAGAACCTCCACAGGGAACGCTAACTATGGCTACACCTTC

j_gene: TRBJ1-1
abundance: NA
v_gene: TRBV4-2
d_gene: TRBD1
CDR3aa: CASSPAGQGNTEAFF
CDR3nt: TGTGCCAGCAGCCCCGCTGGACAGGGAAACACTGAAGCTTTCTTT

j_gene: TRBJ2-5
abundance: NA
v_gene: TRBV5-1
d_gene: TRBD1
CDR3aa: CASRNRDRQETQYF
CDR3nt: TGCGCCAGCAGGAACAGGGACAGACAAGAGACCCAGTACTTC

j_gene: TRBJ1-6
abundance: once
v_gene: TRBV30
d_gene: TRBD1
CDR3aa: CAWSVGTALYNSPLHF
CDR3nt: TGTGCCTGGAGTGTAGGGACAGCCCTCTATAATTCACCCCTCCACTTT

j_gene: TRBJ2-1
abundance: NA
v_gene: TRBV11-3
d_gene: NA
CDR3aa: CASSSNLQASSYNEQFF
CDR3nt: TGTGCCAGCAGCTCCAACTTACAGGCTAGCTCCTACAATGAGCAGTTCTTC

j_gene: TRBJ2-5
abundance: NA
v_gene: TRBV6-1
d_gene: TRBD2
CDR3aa: CASSRTSGAQETQYF
CDR3nt: TGTGCCAGCAGTCGGACTAGCGGGGCCCAAGAGACCCAGTACTTC

j_gene: TRBJ2-4
abundance: once
v_gene: TRBV7-2
d_gene: NA
CDR3aa: CASSRQELAKNIQYF
CDR3nt: TGTGCCAGCAGCCGACAGGAACTAGCCAAAAACATTCAGTACTTC

j_gene: TRBJ1-4
abundance: NA
v_gene: TRBV5-4
d_gene: NA
CDR3aa: CASSQGGGTILQKLFF
CDR3nt: TGTGCCAGCAGCCAAGGGGGGGGGACGATTCTCCAAAAACTGTTTTTT

j_gene: TRBJ1-6
abundance: NA
v_gene: TRBV27
d_gene: NA
CDR3aa: CASQWGGSQNNSPLHF
CDR3nt: TGTGCCAGCCAATGGGGGGGGAGTCAGAATAATTCACCCCTCCACTTT

j_gene: TRBJ1-2
abundance: NA
v_gene: TRBV7-2
d_gene: TRBD1
CDR3aa: CASSVTGEILYGYTF
CDR3nt: TGTGCCAGCAGCGTTACAGGGGAGATCCTCTATGGCTACACCTTC

j_gene: TRBJ2-3
abundance: NA
v_gene: TRBV7-2
d_gene: TRBD2
CDR3aa: CASSLGAGGYSTDTQYF
CDR3nt: TGTGCCAGCAGCTTAGGGGCGGGGGGGTATAGCACAGATACGCAGTATTTT